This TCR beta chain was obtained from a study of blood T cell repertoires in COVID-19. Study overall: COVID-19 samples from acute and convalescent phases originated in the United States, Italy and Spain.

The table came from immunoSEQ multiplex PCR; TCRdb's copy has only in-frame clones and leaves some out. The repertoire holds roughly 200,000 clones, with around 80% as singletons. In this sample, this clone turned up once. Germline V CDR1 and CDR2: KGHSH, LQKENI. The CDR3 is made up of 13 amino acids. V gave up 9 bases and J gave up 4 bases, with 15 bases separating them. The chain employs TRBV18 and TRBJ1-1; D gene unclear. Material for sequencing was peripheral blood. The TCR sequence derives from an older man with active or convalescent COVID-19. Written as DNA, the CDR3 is TGTGCCAGTTTCAGAACGGGTGGCACTGAAGCTTTCTTT. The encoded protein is CASFRTGGTEAFF.